One and the same sample provided the 13 T cell receptor beta chains below, sequenced in a study of CD8 T cells in Susac syndrome. Reverse transcription used about 0.45 to 1 ug RNA and random hexamers. TCRdb fed the immunoSEQ multiplex PCR reads into MiXCR, producing one record per CDR3 protein. In the table there are 250,000 to 300,000 distinct CDR3 sequences, about 89% of which are singletons. The sample taken for sequencing was CD8+ T cells from PBMCs. The origin of the receptors is a human donor with multiple sclerosis.

V and J are TRBV12-5 and TRBJ1-2; TRBD1 might be the D (5 bases). Germline values: CDR1 LGHNT, CDR2 FRNRAP. The CDR3 sequence is 13 residues long. V lost 9 bases to trimming and J lost 3 bases, with 14 bases between them. This CDR3 reads CASGGTSYYGYTF. CDR3 nucleotides: TGTGCTAGCGGAGGGACTTCTTACTATGGCTACACCTTC.

This clonotype showed up just once. The chain links TRBV7-9 to TRBJ1-2; the match to TRBD1 covers 8 bases. This CDR3 has 15 residues. The J segment lost 3 bases and the V segment lost 1 base, leaving 4 bases of the junction unmatched. CDR1 is SEHNR and CDR2 is FQNEAQ in the germline V gene (reference sequence). CDR3 nucleotide sequence: TGTGCCAGCAGCTTAGTTGTGACAGGGGACTATGGCTACACCTTC. Amino acids: CASSLVVTGDYGYTF.

The CDR3 protein is CASREAKNIQYF. CDR3 nucleotides: TGTGCCAGCAGGGAGGCCAAAAACATTCAGTACTTC. The V call is TRBV7-9, the J call TRBJ2-4, with unresolved D. Trimming took 6 bases from V and 1 from J, leaving 4 bases between them. This CDR3 comprises 12 residues. Germline CDR1 and CDR2: SEHNR and FQNEAQ (reference sequence). The full variable domain, with the rest looked up from reference TRBV7-9 and TRBJ2-4, is DTGVSQNPRHKITKRGQNVTFRCDPISEHNRLYWYRQTLGQGPEFLTYFQNEAQLEKSRLLSDRFSAERPKGSFSTLEIQRTEQGDSAMYLCASREAKNIQYFGAGTRLSVL.

The V and J genes are TRBV7-9 and TRBJ2-5; 10 positions match TRBD1. J lost 3 bases, V lost 5 bases, and 9 bases had no gene match. The CDR3 has 16 amino acids. The germline V gene has CDR1 SEHNR and CDR2 FQNEAQ (reference sequence). CDR3 region: CASSQIRDRGKETQYF. The DNA of the CDR3 is TGTGCCAGCAGCCAAATCCGGGACAGGGGCAAAGAGACCCAGTACTTC.

This chain links TRBV5-6 with TRBJ2-7; TRBD2 is a possible D gene (6 bases). CDR3 length: 13 amino acids. Germline values: CDR1 SGHDT, CDR2 YYEEEE. The germline V and J ends were trimmed by 0 bases and 7 bases, with 11 bases remaining between them. This CDR3 is CASSLVEGAEQYF. Written as DNA, the CDR3 is TGTGCCAGCAGCTTGGTGGAGGGCGCGGAGCAGTACTTC.

V is TRBV27 and J is TRBJ1-6; D ambiguous. Per the germline V gene, CDR1 is MNHEY and CDR2 is SMNVEV (reference sequence). The CDR3 sequence is 15 residues long. Trimming pared 6 bases from V and 2 bases from J, leaving 11 bases between. DNA for the CDR3: TGTGCCAGCAGGGCTGGAGAGGCCTATAATTCACCCCTCCACTTT. It specifies CASRAGEAYNSPLHF.

V and J are TRBV2 and TRBJ2-7, with 8 bases matching TRBD2. Germline CDR1 and CDR2: SNHLY and FYNNEI. The V gene end was trimmed by 1 base and the J gene end by 6 bases; junction bases not matched to a gene: 23. The CDR3 runs to 20 residues. The CDR3 loop is CASSEGMSSREGPRVGEQYF. CDR3 bases: TGTGCCAGCAGTGAAGGGATGAGCTCACGGGAGGGCCCTCGTGTGGGCGAGCAGTACTTC.

The V gene is TRBV27, the J gene TRBJ1-4; maybe TRBD1 (5 bases). Per germline, CDR1 MNHEY and CDR2 SMNVEV (reference sequence). Trimming took off 8 bases at V and 8 bases at J, with 18 bases between the two ends. CDR3 length: 14 amino acids. CDR3 in DNA: TGTGCCAGCGGAATCTTGGGCAGGGCGGAAAAACTGTTTTTT. This translates into CASGILGRAEKLFF.

The V gene is TRBV9, the J gene TRBJ2-1; 8 nucleotides line up with TRBD1. Trimming removed 6 bases from V and 10 bases from J; junction bases left unmatched: 6. Germline V gene lookup returns CDR1 SGDLS and CDR2 YYNGEE. The CDR3 consists of 12 residues. The CDR3 DNA sequence: TGTGCCAGCACTGGACAGGGTTACGAGCAGTTCTTC. Its translation: CASTGQGYEQFF.

The chain couples TRBV27 to TRBJ2-1, with D unresolved. Trimming stripped 3 bases from V and 7 bases from J, with 10 bases between. Germline V gene data show CDR1 as MNHEY and CDR2 as SMNVEV (reference sequence). The CDR3 loop spans 13 amino acids. The CDR3: CASSLTVRNEQFF. In DNA form, the CDR3 reads TGTGCCAGCAGTTTGACCGTTCGAAATGAGCAGTTCTTC.

The gene calls are TRBV19 and TRBJ2-7; D is uncertain. The CDR3 consists of 13 residues. Trimming stripped 5 bases from V and 1 base from J, with 9 bases between. Germline lookup yields CDR1 LNHDA and CDR2 SQIVND (reference sequence). This CDR3 reads CASSELGSYEQYF. DNA of the CDR3: TGTGCCAGTAGTGAGTTGGGGTCCTACGAGCAGTACTTC.

The CDR3 DNA reads TGTGCCAGCAGCGTAGCCACTAGCGGAAGCAATGAGCAGTTCTTC. Protein product: CASSVATSGSNEQFF. The rearrangement joins TRBV9 to TRBJ2-1; 8 bases agree with TRBD2. The V gene's germline CDR1 is SGDLS and CDR2 YYNGEE. After removal of 0 bases from V and 6 bases from J, the junction contained 5 bases not matched to a gene. The CDR3 extends over 15 amino acids. Variable domain in full (rest from reference TRBV9 and TRBJ2-1): DSGVTQTPKHLITATGQRVTLRCSPRSGDLSVYWYQQSLDQGLQFLIQYYNGEERAKGNILERFSAQQFPDLHSELNLSSLELGDSALYFCASSVATSGSNEQFFGPGTRLTVL.

This chain joins TRBV19 and TRBJ1-2; D is possibly TRBD1 (6 bases). The germline CDR1 and CDR2 sequences are LNHDA and SQIVND (reference sequence). Deletions cut 7 bases from V and 2 bases from J, with 14 bases between. The CDR3 is 14 residues long. This CDR3 is CASTLQGLNYGYTF. The CDR3 DNA reads TGTGCCAGTACCTTGCAGGGGTTAAACTATGGCTACACCTTC. Filled out from reference TRBV19 and TRBJ1-2, the complete variable domain reads DGGITQSPKYLFRKEGQNVTLSCEQNLNHDAMYWYRQDPGQGLRLIYYSQIVNDFQKGDIAEGYSVSREKKESFPLTVTSAQKNPTAFYLCASTLQGLNYGYTFGSGTRLTVV.